Detailed here is one T cell receptor beta chain. Its antigen is as yet unknown. This specimen belongs to a study of human T cells and chemical hapten exposure. Trimming took off 1 base at V and 6 bases at J, with 6 bases between the two ends. The CDR3 contains 13 residues. In germline, CDR1 is SGHAT, CDR2 FQDESV (reference sequence). Time point defined: pre-sensitization, week 0. Treatment indicated: therapeutic diphenylcyclopropenone sensitization with weekly scalp DPC. Separate cDNA molecules received unique molecular identifiers, which the library attached to them. One entry per CDR3 protein results from TCRdb running MiXCR on the RACE reads. Here the sample spans roughly 260,000 distinct CDR3 sequences, roughly 8.9% being singletons. Study results and caveats: The donor cohort had alopecia, so its immune response may not match that of healthy people.

J is TRBJ2-2 and V is TRBV11-1; D is unresolved. The clonotype originates from a woman between 40 and 55 years old with alopecia areata. Some clones in this sample may be carry-over from other donors' samples. Sequencing was performed on whole blood, taken in connection with sensitization to the hapten diphenylcyclopropenone (DPC). Here the CDR3 reads CASSLVVAGELFF. In nucleotides, the CDR3 is TGTGCCAGCAGCTTAGTCGTTGCCGGGGAGCTGTTTTTT.